The 10 T cell receptor beta chains given below trace back to one sample, sequenced in a study of cytomegalovirus exposure and HLA in healthy donors (dated by TCRdb to 2016 to 2017). Receptor libraries were prepared by the immunoSEQ multiplex PCR assay. For the multiplex PCR, a mixture combining 60 forward primers for TCR Vbeta segments and 13 reverse primers for TCR Jbeta segments was used. TCRdb re-hosts the immuneACCESS table, in-frame sequences only. Its copies lack some clones; in the studies checked, an unresolved V gene accounts for under half of them, and the cause for the rest is not known. Across this sample there are some 130,000 clones, with about 80% seen only once. The top ten constitute around 2.5% of the sample. Specimen: PBMCs. These receptors were collected from a man younger than 45 in good health and CMV-seronegative.

The V call is TRBV9, the J call TRBJ1-3, with D maybe TRBD1 (5 bases). The V and J ends lost 7 bases and 0 bases respectively, with 11 bases between them. The CDR3 consists of 14 residues. Germline V lookup: CDR1 SGDLS, CDR2 YYNGEE. The CDR3 protein is CASSDSRSGNTIYF. The CDR3 nucleotides read TGTGCCAGCTCCGACAGCCGCTCTGGAAACACCATATATTTT.

J is TRBJ1-5 and V is TRBV28; D possibly corresponds to TRBD1 (5 bases). Trimming took 3 bases from V and 7 from J, leaving 19 bases between them. Per the germline V gene, CDR1 is MDHEN and CDR2 is SYDVKM. This CDR3 is 16 amino acids long. For the CDR3, the DNA is TGTGCCAGCAGTTTCCCGGGACTCGGGTCGGGCCAGCCCCAGCATTTT. Translated: CASSFPGLGSGQPQHF.

This clone was observed once. The chain recombines TRBV28 with TRBJ2-5, with 12 bases matching TRBD2. The CDR3 has 17 residues. The trim removed 3 bases at V and 6 bases at J, leaving 11 bases unmatched. Germline V CDR1 and CDR2: MDHEN, SYDVKM. In DNA, the CDR3 is TGTGCCAGCAGTTTGTTTGCTAGCGGGAGGGGAAGGCAGACCCAGTACTTC. Residues: CASSLFASGRGRQTQYF.

This clone has more than one count but fewer than ten. The rearrangement uses TRBV14 and TRBJ2-1; 12 nucleotides agree with TRBD2. The CDR3 sequence is 18 residues long. After removal of 1 base from V and 8 bases from J, the junction contained 12 bases not matched to a gene. CDR1 and CDR2 (germline): SGHDN, FVKESK. The CDR3 loop is CASSQGGLAGGIKHEQFF. CDR3 DNA: TGTGCCAGCAGCCAAGGAGGGCTAGCGGGAGGGATAAAACATGAGCAGTTCTTC.

This clone was counted between two and nine times. The V gene is TRBV4-1, the J gene TRBJ2-7; D may be TRBD2 (5 bases). Deletions cut 1 base from V and 3 bases from J, with 13 bases between. Germline V lookup: CDR1 MGHRA, CDR2 YSYEKL. The CDR3 totals 15 residues. The CDR3 DNA sequence: TGCGCCAGCAGCCAAGGGAATGAGCGGAGCTACGAGCAGTACTTC. Protein product: CASSQGNERSYEQYF.

As concerns this clone: Germline is not matched at one junction end, which may reflect a read error. The V call is TRBV7-9, the J call TRBJ1-1; D is unresolved. The CDR3 has 14 amino acids. Germline assignment: CDR1 SEHNR and CDR2 FQNEAQ (reference sequence). CDR3 region: CSSSFLGMNTEAFF. CDR3 DNA: TGTTCCAGCAGCTTCCTAGGAATGAACACTGAAGCTTTCTTT.

This clone was counted between two and nine times. The V and J genes are TRBV5-5 and TRBJ2-7; TRBD2 might be the D (6 bases). Germline assignment: CDR1 SGHKS and CDR2 YYEKEE (reference sequence). CDR3 size: 14 residues. V was trimmed by 3 bases and J by 2 bases, leaving 12 bases between them. CDR3 sequence: CASSSGDGTYEQYF. The CDR3 coding sequence is TGTGCCAGCAGCTCGGGGGACGGGACCTACGAGCAGTACTTC.

V usage is TRBV21-1 and J usage is TRBJ2-1; TRBD2, the table's D call, was not compared with the DNA. TRBV21-1 is noted as a pseudogene. The CDR3 consists of 16 residues. The CDR3: CASSKFGGGPGNEQFF. The CDR3 DNA is TGTGCCAGCAGCAAATTCGGGGGAGGGCCAGGCAATGAGCAGTTCTTC.

V and J are TRBV5-1 and TRBJ1-3; D not resolved. V was cut by 0 bases and J by 1 base, with 8 bases left in between. CDR1 SGHRS and CDR2 YFSETQ come from the germline V gene. CDR3 size: 15 residues. This CDR3 is CASSLEGGSGNTIYF. The CDR3 nucleotides are TGCGCCAGCAGCTTGGAAGGAGGGTCTGGAAACACCATATATTTT.

The gene calls are TRBV6-1 and TRBJ1-2; the match to TRBD1 covers 7 bases. With 1 base clipped from V and 4 bases from J, the junction kept 6 bases outside the gene matches. This CDR3 contains 15 residues. The germline gives CDR1 MNHNS, CDR2 SASEGT. The CDR3 bases are TGTGCCAGCAGTGAAGAGGAGGGGGCGGGCTATGGCTACACCTTC. This codes for CASSEEEGAGYGYTF.